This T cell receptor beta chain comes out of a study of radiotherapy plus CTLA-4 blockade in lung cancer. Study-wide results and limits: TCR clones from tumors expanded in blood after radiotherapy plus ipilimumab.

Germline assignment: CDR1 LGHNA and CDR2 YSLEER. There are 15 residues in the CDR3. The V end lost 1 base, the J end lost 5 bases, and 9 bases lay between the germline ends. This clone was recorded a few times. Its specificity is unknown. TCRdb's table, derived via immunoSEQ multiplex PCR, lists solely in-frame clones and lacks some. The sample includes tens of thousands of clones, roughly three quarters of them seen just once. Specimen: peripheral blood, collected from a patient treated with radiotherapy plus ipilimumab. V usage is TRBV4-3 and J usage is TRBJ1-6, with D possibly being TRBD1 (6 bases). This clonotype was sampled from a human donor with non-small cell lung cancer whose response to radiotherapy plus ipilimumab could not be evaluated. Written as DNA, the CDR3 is TGCGCCAGCAGCCAAGCGGACAGAGATAATTCACCCCTCCACTTT. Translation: CASSQADRDNSPLHF.